This T cell receptor (beta chain) was identified in a study of shared T cell receptors in the human thymus. Some clones are missing from TCRdb's copy, which holds only in-frame ones; the method was immunoSEQ multiplex PCR. The table shows some 700,000 clones, with over 75% occurring only once. Germline V gives CDR1 KGHSH, CDR2 LQKENI. V shed 2 bases and J shed 3 bases, with 13 bases lying between them. There are 16 residues in the CDR3. These records were also assigned to another study, of human thymus T cells. From that study: Congenital heart defects were the reason for the corrective surgery that the donors, healthy Finnish infants, were having. Corrective heart surgery yielded the resections from which the thymus tissue came. Thymic and blood repertoires seemed to favor certain V and J genes.

The V gene is TRBV18, the J gene TRBJ2-2; the D gene is possibly TRBD2 (5 bases). This receptor was obtained from a boy under two years old with a congenital heart defect. Source material: thymocytes. For the CDR3, the DNA is TGTGCCAGCTCACCATTACTGGCGGGTTACACCGGGGAGCTGTTTTTT. Amino acid sequence: CASSPLLAGYTGELFF. Complete variable domain (other parts from reference TRBV18 and TRBJ2-2): NAGVMQNPRHLVRRRGQEARLRCSPMKGHSHVYWYRQLPEEGLKFMVYLQKENIIDESGMPKERFSAEFPKEGPSILRIQQVVRGDSAAYFCASSPLLAGYTGELFFGEGSRLTVL.